These T cell receptor beta chains were read from a single sample in a study of blood T cell repertoires in COVID-19. Repertoires were generated with immunoSEQ multiplex PCR, while TCRdb's copy carries only in-frame clones and drops some. The repertoire holds approximately 200,000 clones, with 65% to 90% as singletons. Specimen: PBMCs or T cells enriched from blood (not recorded which). The receptors were gathered from a man in his forties who had recovered from COVID-19. Each CDR3 is given with its conserved first and last residue. Each record gives: D gene, J gene, V gene, clone size, CDR3 DNA, CDR3 protein. D genes are given only for firm matches. A row's size may be missing; if present it is once, few, many or a size class.

d_call: -
j_call: TRBJ2-2
v_call: TRBV2
clone_size: -
cdr3_nt: TGTGCCAGCAGTGAGGTGGGGACTAACACCGGGGAGCTGTTTTTT
cdr3_aa: CASSEVGTNTGELFF

d_call: TRBD2
j_call: TRBJ2-5
v_call: TRBV11-2
clone_size: -
cdr3_nt: TGTGCCAGCAGCACACTAGCGGTTAGGGGAGAGACCCAGTACTTC
cdr3_aa: CASSTLAVRGETQYF

d_call: -
j_call: TRBJ2-1
v_call: TRBV4-3
clone_size: -
cdr3_nt: TGCGCCAGCAGCCAAGATAGGTCGAGGAATGAGCAGTTCTTC
cdr3_aa: CASSQDRSRNEQFF

d_call: TRBD2
j_call: TRBJ2-7
v_call: TRBV9
clone_size: -
cdr3_nt: TGTGCCAGCAGCGTAGGGGTAGCGGGACCCTACGAGCAGTACTTC
cdr3_aa: CASSVGVAGPYEQYF

d_call: -
j_call: TRBJ1-5
v_call: TRBV5-5
clone_size: once
cdr3_nt: TGTGCCAGCAGCTTTAGTGGGGGCATAAGTCAGCCCCAGCATTTT
cdr3_aa: CASSFSGGISQPQHF

d_call: TRBD1
j_call: TRBJ2-3
v_call: TRBV18
clone_size: -
cdr3_nt: TGTGCCAGCTCACCTACAGGGGGCGCGGGAGATACGCAGTATTTT
cdr3_aa: CASSPTGGAGDTQYF

d_call: TRBD1
j_call: TRBJ1-2
v_call: TRBV6-2/TRBV6-3
clone_size: -
cdr3_nt: TGTGCCAGCAGTCTGGGGGGACAGAACTATGGCTACACCTTC
cdr3_aa: CASSLGGQNYGYTF

d_call: -
j_call: TRBJ2-4
v_call: TRBV14
clone_size: -
cdr3_nt: TGTGCCAGCAGCCAATTCGGGAGCGCGTCTGAAAACATTCAGTACTTC
cdr3_aa: CASSQFGSASENIQYF

d_call: -
j_call: TRBJ2-5
v_call: TRBV6-2/TRBV6-3
clone_size: -
cdr3_nt: TGTGCCAGCAGTAGGCCGGGGAACCAAGAGACCCAGTACTTC
cdr3_aa: CASSRPGNQETQYF

d_call: TRBD2
j_call: TRBJ2-7
v_call: TRBV5-1
clone_size: once
cdr3_nt: TGCGCCAGCAGCTTGGTTCTAGCGGGTTCCTACGAGCAGTACTTC
cdr3_aa: CASSLVLAGSYEQYF

d_call: TRBD1
j_call: TRBJ1-4
v_call: TRBV25-1
clone_size: -
cdr3_nt: TGTGCCAGCAGTGACAGCAGGGGGCCTAATGAAAAACTGTTTTTT
cdr3_aa: CASSDSRGPNEKLFF

d_call: TRBD2
j_call: TRBJ2-5
v_call: TRBV29-1
clone_size: -
cdr3_nt: TGCAGCGTTGTGACTAGCGGAGAGACCCAGTACTTC
cdr3_aa: CSVVTSGETQYF

d_call: -
j_call: TRBJ2-3
v_call: TRBV28
clone_size: -
cdr3_nt: TGTGCCAGCAGTCCACTCGCGGATACGCAGTATTTT
cdr3_aa: CASSPLADTQYF

d_call: TRBD1
j_call: TRBJ1-2
v_call: TRBV19
clone_size: once
cdr3_nt: TGTGCCAGTCAGGGACAGTATAACTATGGCTACACCTTC
cdr3_aa: CASQGQYNYGYTF

d_call: TRBD1
j_call: TRBJ2-7
v_call: TRBV28
clone_size: -
cdr3_nt: TGTGCCAGCAGTCGACAGGGAATGAGCTACGAGCAGTACTTC
cdr3_aa: CASSRQGMSYEQYF

d_call: TRBD1
j_call: TRBJ1-1
v_call: TRBV7-3
clone_size: -
cdr3_nt: TGTGCCAGCAGCACAGGGGGCGCGGGCACTGAAGCTTTCTTT
cdr3_aa: CASSTGGAGTEAFF

d_call: -
j_call: TRBJ2-2
v_call: TRBV9
clone_size: -
cdr3_nt: TGTGCCAGCAGCGTACTCCGGGCGAACACCGGGGAGCTGTTTTTT
cdr3_aa: CASSVLRANTGELFF

d_call: -
j_call: TRBJ1-2
v_call: TRBV14
clone_size: -
cdr3_nt: TGTGCCAGCAGTCCGGTTGGGGGCAACTATGGCTACACCTTC
cdr3_aa: CASSPVGGNYGYTF

d_call: TRBD2
j_call: TRBJ2-7
v_call: TRBV5-1
clone_size: -
cdr3_nt: TGCGCCAGCAGCTTGGATGCAAGCGGGAGGTCGGGGAAGCAGTACTTC
cdr3_aa: CASSLDASGRSGKQYF